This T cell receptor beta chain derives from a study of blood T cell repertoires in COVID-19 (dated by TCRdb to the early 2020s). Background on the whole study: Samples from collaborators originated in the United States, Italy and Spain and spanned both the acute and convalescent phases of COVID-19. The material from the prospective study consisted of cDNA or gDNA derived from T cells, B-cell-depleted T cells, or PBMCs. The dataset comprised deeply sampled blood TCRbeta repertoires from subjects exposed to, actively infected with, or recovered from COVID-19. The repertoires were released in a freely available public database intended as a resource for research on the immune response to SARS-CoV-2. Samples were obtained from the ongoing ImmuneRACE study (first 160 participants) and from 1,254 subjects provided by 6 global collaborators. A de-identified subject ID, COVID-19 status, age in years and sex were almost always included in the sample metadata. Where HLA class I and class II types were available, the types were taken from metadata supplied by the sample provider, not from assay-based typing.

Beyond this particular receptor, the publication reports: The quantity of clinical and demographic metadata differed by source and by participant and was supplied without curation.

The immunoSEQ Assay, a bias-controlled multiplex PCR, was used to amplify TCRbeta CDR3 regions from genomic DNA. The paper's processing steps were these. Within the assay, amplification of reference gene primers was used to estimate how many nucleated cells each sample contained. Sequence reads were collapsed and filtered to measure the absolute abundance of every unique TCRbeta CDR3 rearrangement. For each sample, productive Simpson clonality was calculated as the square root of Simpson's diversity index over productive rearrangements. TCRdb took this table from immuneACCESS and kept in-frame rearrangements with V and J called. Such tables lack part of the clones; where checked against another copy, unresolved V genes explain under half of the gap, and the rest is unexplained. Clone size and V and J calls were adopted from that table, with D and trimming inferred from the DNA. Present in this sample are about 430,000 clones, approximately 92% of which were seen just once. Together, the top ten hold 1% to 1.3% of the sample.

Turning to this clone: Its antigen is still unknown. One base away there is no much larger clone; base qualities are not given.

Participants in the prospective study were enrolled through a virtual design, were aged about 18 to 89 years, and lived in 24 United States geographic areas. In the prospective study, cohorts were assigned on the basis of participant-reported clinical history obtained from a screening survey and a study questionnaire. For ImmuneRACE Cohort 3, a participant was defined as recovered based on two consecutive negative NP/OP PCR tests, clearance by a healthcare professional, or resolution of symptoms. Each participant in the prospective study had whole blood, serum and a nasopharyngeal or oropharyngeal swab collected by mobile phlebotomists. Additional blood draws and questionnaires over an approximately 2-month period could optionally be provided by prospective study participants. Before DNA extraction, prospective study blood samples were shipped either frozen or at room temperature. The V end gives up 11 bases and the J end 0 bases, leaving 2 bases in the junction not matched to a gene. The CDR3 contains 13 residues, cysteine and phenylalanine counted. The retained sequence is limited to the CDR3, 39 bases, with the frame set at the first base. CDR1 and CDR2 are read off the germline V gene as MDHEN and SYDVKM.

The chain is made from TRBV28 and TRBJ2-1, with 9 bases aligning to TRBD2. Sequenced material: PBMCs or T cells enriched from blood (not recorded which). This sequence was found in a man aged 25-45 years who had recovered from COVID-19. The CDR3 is CAGGGGSYNEQFF. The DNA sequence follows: TGTGCCGGCGGGGGGGGCTCCTACAATGAGCAGTTCTTC.